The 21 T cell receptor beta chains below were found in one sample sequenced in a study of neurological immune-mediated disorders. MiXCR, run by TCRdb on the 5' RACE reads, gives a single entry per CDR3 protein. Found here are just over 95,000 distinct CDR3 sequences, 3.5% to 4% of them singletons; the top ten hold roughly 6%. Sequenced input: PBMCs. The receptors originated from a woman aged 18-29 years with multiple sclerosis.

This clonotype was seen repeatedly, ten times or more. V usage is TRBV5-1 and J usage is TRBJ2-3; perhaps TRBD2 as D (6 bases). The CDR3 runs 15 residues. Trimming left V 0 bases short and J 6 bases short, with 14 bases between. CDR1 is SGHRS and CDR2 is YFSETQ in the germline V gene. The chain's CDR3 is CASSLAGAAPDTQYF. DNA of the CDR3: TGCGCCAGCAGCTTGGCGGGAGCCGCACCCGATACGCAGTATTTT.

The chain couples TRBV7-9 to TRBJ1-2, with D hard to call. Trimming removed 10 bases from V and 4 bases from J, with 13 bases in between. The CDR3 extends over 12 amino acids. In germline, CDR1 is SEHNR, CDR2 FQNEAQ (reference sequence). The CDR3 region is CATISAGYGYTF. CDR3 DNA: TGTGCCACCATCTCCGCAGGCTATGGCTACACCTTC.

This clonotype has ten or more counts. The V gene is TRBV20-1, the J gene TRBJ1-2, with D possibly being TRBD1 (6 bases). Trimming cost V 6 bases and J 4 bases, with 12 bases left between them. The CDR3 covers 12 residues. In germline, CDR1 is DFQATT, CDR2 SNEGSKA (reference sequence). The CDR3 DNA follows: TGCAGTGCCCGGCAGGGGATCTATGGCTACACCTTC. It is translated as CSARQGIYGYTF.

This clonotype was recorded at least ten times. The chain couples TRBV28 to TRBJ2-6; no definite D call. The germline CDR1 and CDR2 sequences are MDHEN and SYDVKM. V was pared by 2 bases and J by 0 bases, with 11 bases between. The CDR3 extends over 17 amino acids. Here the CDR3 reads CASSLRSSVSGANVLTF. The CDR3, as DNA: TGTGCCAGCAGTTTACGATCATCTGTCTCTGGGGCCAACGTCCTGACTTTC.

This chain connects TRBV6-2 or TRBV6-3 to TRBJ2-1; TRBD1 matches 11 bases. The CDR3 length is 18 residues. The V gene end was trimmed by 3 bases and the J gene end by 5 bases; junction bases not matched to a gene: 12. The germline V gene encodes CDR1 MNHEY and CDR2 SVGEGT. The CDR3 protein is CASSYPFPGQGANNEQFF. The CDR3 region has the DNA TGTGCCAGCAGTTATCCCTTCCCTGGACAGGGGGCGAACAATGAGCAGTTCTTC.

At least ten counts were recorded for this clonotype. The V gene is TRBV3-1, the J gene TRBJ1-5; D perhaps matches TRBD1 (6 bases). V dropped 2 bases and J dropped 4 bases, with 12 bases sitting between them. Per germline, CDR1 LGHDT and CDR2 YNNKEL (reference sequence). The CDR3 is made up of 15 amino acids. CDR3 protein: CASSQSAGANQPQHF. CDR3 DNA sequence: TGTGCCAGCAGCCAATCGGCAGGGGCAAATCAGCCCCAGCATTTT.

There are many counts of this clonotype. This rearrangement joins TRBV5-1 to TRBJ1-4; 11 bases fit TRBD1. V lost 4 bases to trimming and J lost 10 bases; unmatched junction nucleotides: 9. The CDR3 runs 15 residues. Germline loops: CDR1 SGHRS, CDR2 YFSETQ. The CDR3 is CASSRMGQGDGKLFF. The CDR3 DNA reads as TGCGCCAGCAGCAGGATGGGACAGGGGGACGGAAAACTGTTTTTT.

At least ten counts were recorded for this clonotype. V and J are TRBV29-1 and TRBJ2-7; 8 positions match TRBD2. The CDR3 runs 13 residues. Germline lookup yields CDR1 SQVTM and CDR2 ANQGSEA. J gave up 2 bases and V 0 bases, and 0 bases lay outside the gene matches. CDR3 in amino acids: CSVEDSGTYEQYF. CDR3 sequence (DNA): TGCAGCGTTGAAGATAGCGGGACCTACGAGCAGTACTTC.

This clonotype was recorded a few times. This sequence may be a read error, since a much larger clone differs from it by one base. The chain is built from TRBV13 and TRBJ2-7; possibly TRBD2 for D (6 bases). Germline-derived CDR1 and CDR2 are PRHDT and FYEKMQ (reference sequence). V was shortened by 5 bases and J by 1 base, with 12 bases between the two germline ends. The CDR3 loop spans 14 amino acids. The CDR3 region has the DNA TGTGCCAGCAGCCACCCGGGGGAATCCTACGAGCAGTACTTC. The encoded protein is CASSHPGESYEQYF.

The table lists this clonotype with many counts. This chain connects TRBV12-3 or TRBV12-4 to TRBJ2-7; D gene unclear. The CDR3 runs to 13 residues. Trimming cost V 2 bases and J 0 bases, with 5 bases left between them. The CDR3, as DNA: TGTGCCAGCAGTTTATGGGGCTCCTACGAGCAGTACTTC. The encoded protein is CASSLWGSYEQYF.

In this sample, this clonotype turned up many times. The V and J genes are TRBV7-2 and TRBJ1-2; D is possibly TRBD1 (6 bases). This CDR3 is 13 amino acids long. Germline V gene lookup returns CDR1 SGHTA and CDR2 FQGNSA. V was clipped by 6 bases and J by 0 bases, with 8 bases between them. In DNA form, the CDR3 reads TGTGCCAGCAGGCAGGGGTCTAACTATGGCTACACCTTC. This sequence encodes CASRQGSNYGYTF.

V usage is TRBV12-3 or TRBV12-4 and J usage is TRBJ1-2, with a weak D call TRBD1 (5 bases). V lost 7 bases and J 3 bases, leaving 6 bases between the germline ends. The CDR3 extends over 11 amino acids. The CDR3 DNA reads TGTGCCAGCACCAGGGACTATGGCTACACCTTC. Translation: CASTRDYGYTF.

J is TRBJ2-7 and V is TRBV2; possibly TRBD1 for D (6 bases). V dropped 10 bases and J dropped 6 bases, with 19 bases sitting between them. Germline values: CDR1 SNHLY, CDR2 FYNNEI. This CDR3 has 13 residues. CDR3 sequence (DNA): TGTGCCAACCACGACAAGGGGACAATCGAGCAGTACTTC. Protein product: CANHDKGTIEQYF.

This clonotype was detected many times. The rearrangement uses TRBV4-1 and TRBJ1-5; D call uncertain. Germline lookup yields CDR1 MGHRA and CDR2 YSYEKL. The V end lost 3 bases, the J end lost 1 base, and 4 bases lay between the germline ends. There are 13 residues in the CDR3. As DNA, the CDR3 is TGCGCCAGCAGCCACCGGAGCAATCAGCCCCAGCATTTT. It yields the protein CASSHRSNQPQHF.

This chain's CDR3 is CASIDSTGSYNEQFF. DNA of the CDR3: TGTGCCAGCATCGATTCGACAGGGTCCTACAATGAGCAGTTCTTC. The chain combines TRBV7-9 with TRBJ2-1, with 7 bases that match TRBD1. This CDR3 contains 15 residues. V lost 7 bases, J lost 1 base, and 7 bases stayed unmatched. Germline lookup yields CDR1 SEHNR and CDR2 FQNEAQ (reference sequence).

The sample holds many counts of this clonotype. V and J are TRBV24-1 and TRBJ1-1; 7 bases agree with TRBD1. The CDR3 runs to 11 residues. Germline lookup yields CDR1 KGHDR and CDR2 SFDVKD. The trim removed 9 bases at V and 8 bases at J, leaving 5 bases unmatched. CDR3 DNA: TGTGCCACCGGAGACAGGGTAGAAGCTTTCTTT. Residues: CATGDRVEAFF.

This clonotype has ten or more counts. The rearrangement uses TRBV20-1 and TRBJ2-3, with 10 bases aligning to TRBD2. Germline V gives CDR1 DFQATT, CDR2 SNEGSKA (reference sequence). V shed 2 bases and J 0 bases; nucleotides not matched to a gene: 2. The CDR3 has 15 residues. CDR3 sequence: CSARRTSGSTDTQYF. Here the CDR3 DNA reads TGCAGTGCTAGAAGGACTAGCGGTAGCACAGATACGCAGTATTTT.

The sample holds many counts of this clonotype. This CDR3 reads CASSQVGGTEAFF. The CDR3 nucleotides read TGCGCCAGCAGCCAAGTAGGAGGGACTGAAGCTTTCTTT. The chain employs TRBV4-1 and TRBJ1-1; D is unclear. The CDR3 has 13 residues. Germline CDR1 and CDR2: MGHRA and YSYEKL. V shed 1 base and J shed 5 bases, with 8 bases lying between them.

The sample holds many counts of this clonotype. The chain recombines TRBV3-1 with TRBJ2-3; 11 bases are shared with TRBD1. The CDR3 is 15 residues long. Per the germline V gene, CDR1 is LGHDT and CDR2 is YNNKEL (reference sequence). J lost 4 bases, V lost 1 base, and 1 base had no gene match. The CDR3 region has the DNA TGTGCCAGCAGCCAAGTGGACAGGGGGCCAGATACGCAGTATTTT. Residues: CASSQVDRGPDTQYF.

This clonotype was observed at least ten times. The CDR3 DNA reads TGCGCCAGCAGCCGGGGCCCAACCGGGACAGTCCTCTACGAGCAGTACTTC. It translates to CASSRGPTGTVLYEQYF. The chain links TRBV5-1 to TRBJ2-7; 7 nucleotides match TRBD1. V was clipped by 4 bases and J by 3 bases; unmatched bases: 16. CDR1 is SGHRS and CDR2 is YFSETQ in the germline V gene. The CDR3 is 17 amino acids.

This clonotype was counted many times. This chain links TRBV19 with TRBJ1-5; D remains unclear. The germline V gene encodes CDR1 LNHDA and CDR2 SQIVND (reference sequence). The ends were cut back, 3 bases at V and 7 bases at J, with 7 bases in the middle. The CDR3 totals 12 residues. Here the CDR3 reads CASSMGRQPQHF. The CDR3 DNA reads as TGTGCCAGTAGTATGGGGAGGCAGCCCCAGCATTTT.